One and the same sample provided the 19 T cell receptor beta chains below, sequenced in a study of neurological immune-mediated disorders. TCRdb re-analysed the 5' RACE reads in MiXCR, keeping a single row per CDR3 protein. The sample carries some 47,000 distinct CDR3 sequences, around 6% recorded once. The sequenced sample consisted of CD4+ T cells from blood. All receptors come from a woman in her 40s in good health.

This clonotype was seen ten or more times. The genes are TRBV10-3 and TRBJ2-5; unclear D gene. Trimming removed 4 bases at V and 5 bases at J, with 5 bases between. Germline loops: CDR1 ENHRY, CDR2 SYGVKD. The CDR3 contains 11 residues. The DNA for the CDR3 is TGTGCCATCAGTGTTGGGGAGACCCAGTACTTC. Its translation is CAISVGETQYF.

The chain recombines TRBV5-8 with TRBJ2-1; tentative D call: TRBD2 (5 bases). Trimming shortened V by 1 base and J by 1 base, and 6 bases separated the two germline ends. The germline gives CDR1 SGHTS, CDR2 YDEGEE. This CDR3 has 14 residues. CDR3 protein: CASSLRDSYNEQFF. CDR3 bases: TGTGCCAGCAGCTTGCGGGATTCCTACAATGAGCAGTTCTTC.

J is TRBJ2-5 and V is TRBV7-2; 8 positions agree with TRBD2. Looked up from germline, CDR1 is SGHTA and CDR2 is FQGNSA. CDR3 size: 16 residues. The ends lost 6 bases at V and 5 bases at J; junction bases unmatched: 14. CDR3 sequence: CASRGVGAGERETQYF. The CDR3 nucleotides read TGTGCCAGCAGGGGCGTAGGAGCGGGAGAGCGGGAGACCCAGTACTTC.

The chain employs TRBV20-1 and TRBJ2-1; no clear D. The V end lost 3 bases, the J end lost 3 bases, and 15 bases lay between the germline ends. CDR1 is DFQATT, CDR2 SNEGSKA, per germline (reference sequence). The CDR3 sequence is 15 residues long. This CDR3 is CSASAVGFYYNEQFF. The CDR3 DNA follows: TGCAGTGCTAGTGCGGTGGGATTTTACTACAATGAGCAGTTCTTC.

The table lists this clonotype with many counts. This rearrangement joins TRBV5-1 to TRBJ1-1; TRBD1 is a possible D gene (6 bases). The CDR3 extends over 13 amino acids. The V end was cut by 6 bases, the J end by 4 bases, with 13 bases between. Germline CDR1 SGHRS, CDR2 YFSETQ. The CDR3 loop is CASNRDTSTEAFF. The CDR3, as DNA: TGCGCCAGCAATCGGGACACTAGCACTGAAGCTTTCTTT.

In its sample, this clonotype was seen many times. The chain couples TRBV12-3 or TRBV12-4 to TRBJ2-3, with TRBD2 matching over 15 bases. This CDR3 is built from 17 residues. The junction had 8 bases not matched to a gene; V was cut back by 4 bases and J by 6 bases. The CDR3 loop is CASSSGTSGRMGDTQYF. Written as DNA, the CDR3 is TGTGCCAGCAGTTCTGGGACTAGCGGGAGGATGGGCGATACGCAGTATTTT.

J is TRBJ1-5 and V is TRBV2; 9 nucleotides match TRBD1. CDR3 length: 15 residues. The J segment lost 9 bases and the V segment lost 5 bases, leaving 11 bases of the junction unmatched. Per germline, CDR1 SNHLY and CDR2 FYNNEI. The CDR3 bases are TGTGCCAGCAGTCCGGGACAGGGCATCCGTCGGCCCCAGCATTTT. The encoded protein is CASSPGQGIRRPQHF.

CDR3 residues: CASSLTSEGRGYTF. CDR3 DNA: TGCGCCAGCAGCTTGACCAGTGAAGGACGAGGCTACACCTTC. This chain joins TRBV5-1 and TRBJ1-2; D unresolved. The V end was cut by 1 base, the J end by 8 bases, with 15 bases between. Per germline, CDR1 SGHRS and CDR2 YFSETQ. The CDR3 covers 14 residues.

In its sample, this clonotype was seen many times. The CDR3 loop reads CASSLETGQLMNEQFF. In DNA form, the CDR3 reads TGCGCCAGCAGCTTGGAAACGGGACAGTTGATGAATGAGCAGTTCTTC. The genes are TRBV5-1 and TRBJ2-1, with TRBD1 identical over 7 bases. V shed 0 bases, J shed 7 bases, and the junction held 10 bases outside the gene matches. Germline V gene data show CDR1 as SGHRS and CDR2 as YFSETQ. The CDR3 sequence is 16 residues long.

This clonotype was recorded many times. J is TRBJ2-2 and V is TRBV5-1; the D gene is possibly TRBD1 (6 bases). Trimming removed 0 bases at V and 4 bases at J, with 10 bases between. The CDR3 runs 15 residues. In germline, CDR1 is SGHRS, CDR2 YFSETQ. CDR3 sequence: CASSLEWTATGELFF. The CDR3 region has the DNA TGCGCCAGCAGCTTGGAGTGGACAGCCACCGGGGAGCTGTTTTTT.

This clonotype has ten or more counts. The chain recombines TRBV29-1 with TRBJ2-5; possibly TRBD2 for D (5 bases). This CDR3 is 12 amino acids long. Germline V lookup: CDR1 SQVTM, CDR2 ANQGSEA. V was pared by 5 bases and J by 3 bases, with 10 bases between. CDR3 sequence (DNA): TGCAGCGTTACCAGCGGAGAAGAGACCCAGTACTTC. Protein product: CSVTSGEETQYF.

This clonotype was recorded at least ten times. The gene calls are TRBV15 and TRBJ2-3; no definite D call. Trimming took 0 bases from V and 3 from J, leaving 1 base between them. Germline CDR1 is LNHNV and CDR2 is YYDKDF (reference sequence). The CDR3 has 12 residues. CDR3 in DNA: TGTGCCACCAGCAGAGAAACAGATACGCAGTATTTT. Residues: CATSRETDTQYF. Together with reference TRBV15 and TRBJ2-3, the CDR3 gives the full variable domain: DAMVIQNPRYQVTQFGKPVTLSCSQTLNHNVMYWYQQKSSQAPKLLFHYYDKDFNNEADTPDNFQSRRPNTSFCFLDIRSPGLGDTAMYLCATSRETDTQYFGPGTRLTVL.

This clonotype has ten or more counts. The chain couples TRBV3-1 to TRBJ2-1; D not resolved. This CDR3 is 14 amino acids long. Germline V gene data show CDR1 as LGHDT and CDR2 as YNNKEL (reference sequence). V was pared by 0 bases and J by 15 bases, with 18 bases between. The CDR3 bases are TGTGCCAGCAGCCAAGATCTGGTAGCCCGTTGGCGGTTCTTC. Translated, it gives CASSQDLVARWRFF.

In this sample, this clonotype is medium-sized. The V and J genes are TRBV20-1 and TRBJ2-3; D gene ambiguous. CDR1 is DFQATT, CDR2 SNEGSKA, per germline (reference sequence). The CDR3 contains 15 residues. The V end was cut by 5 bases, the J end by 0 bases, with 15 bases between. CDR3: CSASFSFTSTDTQYF. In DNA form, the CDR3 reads TGCAGTGCTTCGTTTTCCTTCACTAGCACAGATACGCAGTATTTT.

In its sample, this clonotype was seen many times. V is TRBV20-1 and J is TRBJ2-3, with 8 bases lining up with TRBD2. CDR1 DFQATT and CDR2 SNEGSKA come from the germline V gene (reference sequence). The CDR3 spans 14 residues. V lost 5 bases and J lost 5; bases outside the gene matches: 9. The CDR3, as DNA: TGCAGTGCTGGCGGGGGGCAGACTTTAGATACGCAGTATTTT. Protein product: CSAGGGQTLDTQYF.

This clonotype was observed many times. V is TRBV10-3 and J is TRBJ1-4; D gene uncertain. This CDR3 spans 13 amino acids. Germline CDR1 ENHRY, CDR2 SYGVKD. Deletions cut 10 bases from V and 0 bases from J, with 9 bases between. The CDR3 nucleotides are TGTGCCACCCAGGAGTCAACTAATGAAAAACTGTTTTTT. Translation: CATQESTNEKLFF.

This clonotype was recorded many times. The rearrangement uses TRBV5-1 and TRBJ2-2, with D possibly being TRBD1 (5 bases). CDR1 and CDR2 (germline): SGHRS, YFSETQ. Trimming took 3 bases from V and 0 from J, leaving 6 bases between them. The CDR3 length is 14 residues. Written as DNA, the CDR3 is TGCGCCAGCAGCTCGACAGCGAACACCGGGGAGCTGTTTTTT. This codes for CASSSTANTGELFF.

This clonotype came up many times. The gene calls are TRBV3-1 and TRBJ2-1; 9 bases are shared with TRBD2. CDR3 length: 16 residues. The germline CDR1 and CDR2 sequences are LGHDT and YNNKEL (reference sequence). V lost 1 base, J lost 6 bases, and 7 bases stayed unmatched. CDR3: CASSQAGGGRGNEQFF. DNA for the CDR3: TGTGCCAGCAGCCAAGCGGGGGGCGGGAGGGGCAATGAGCAGTTCTTC.

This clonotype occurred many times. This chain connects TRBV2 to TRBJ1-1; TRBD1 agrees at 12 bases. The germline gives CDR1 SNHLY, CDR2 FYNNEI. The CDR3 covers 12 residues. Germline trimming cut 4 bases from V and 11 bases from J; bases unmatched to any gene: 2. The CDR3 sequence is CASSGDRGHAFF. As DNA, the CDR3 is TGTGCCAGCAGTGGGGACAGGGGGCATGCTTTCTTT.